A single sample gave rise to the 25 T cell receptor beta chains below, sequenced in a study of control samples from healthy donors and cancer patients. Sequenced by immunoSEQ multiplex PCR; TCRdb stores in-frame clones only, minus some. Of around 130,000 clones listed, more than 75% were seen once; the top ten hold 9.5% to 13%. Sample: blood. These receptors were collected from a man under 40 in good health.

This chain connects TRBV25-1 to TRBJ1-1; TRBD1 aligns across 7 bases. From germline, CDR1 is MGHDK and CDR2 SYGVNS. The CDR3 covers 16 residues. Germline trimming cut 3 bases from V and 4 bases from J; bases unmatched to any gene: 11. Here the CDR3 DNA reads TGTGCCAGCAGTGAGTTGAACAGGGGCGATGGCACTGAAGCTTTCTTT. This codes for CASSELNRGDGTEAFF. Based on the CDR3 plus reference TRBV25-1 and TRBJ1-1, the full variable domain is EADIYQTPRYLVIGTGKKITLECSQTMGHDKMYWYQQDPGMELHLIHYSYGVNSTEKGDLSSESTVSRIRTEHFPLTLESARPSHTSQYLCASSELNRGDGTEAFFGQGTRLTVV.

This clone appeared once. This chain uses TRBV25-1 with TRBJ1-1; D perhaps matches TRBD1 (5 bases). The germline V gene has CDR1 MGHDK and CDR2 SYGVNS. V was clipped by 6 bases and J by 1 base, with 12 bases between them. The CDR3 runs to 14 residues. This CDR3 is CASRETAKNTEAFF. The CDR3 bases are TGTGCCAGCAGAGAGACAGCAAAGAACACTGAAGCTTTCTTT. Filled out from reference TRBV25-1 and TRBJ1-1, the complete variable domain reads EADIYQTPRYLVIGTGKKITLECSQTMGHDKMYWYQQDPGMELHLIHYSYGVNSTEKGDLSSESTVSRIRTEHFPLTLESARPSHTSQYLCASRETAKNTEAFFGQGTRLTVV.

The V call is TRBV28, the J call TRBJ1-2; D might be TRBD1 (5 bases). Germline V gene lookup returns CDR1 MDHEN and CDR2 SYDVKM. Trimming shortened V by 7 bases and J by 2 bases, and 11 bases separated the two germline ends. The CDR3 spans 13 residues. The CDR3 region is CASTPGRNYGYTF. Written as DNA, the CDR3 is TGTGCCAGCACACCGGGACGGAACTATGGCTACACCTTC.

The rearrangement joins TRBV29-1 to TRBJ1-2; D uncertain. CDR3 length: 14 residues. CDR1 SQVTM and CDR2 ANQGSEA come from the germline V gene. V was trimmed by 0 bases and J by 2 bases, leaving 10 bases between them. The CDR3: CSVEDGPQNYGYTF. Written as DNA, the CDR3 is TGCAGCGTTGAAGATGGTCCCCAGAACTATGGCTACACCTTC. Complete variable domain (other parts from reference TRBV29-1 and TRBJ1-2): SAVISQKPSRDICQRGTSLTIQCQVDSQVTMMFWYRQQPGQSLTLIATANQGSEATYESGFVIDKFPISRPNLTFSTLTVSNMSPEDSSIYLCSVEDGPQNYGYTFGSGTRLTVV.

The V and J genes are TRBV24-1 and TRBJ2-1; 7 nucleotides match TRBD2. V gave up 2 bases and J gave up 13 bases; unmatched junction bases: 4. This CDR3 region has 12 residues. Germline CDR1 reads KGHDR; CDR2 reads SFDVKD. This chain's CDR3 is CATSDSREGQFF. In nucleotides, the CDR3 is TGTGCCACCAGTGATTCCAGGGAGGGTCAGTTCTTC.

The chain uses TRBV7-9 and TRBJ2-5; D is undetermined. Trimming took off 2 bases at V and 5 bases at J, with 6 bases between the two ends. In germline, CDR1 is SEHNR, CDR2 FQNEAQ (reference sequence). The CDR3 totals 12 residues. The CDR3: CASSLTDETQYF. CDR3 coding DNA: TGTGCCAGCAGCTTAACGGACGAGACCCAGTACTTC.

The chain couples TRBV30 to TRBJ1-2; 7 nucleotides line up with TRBD1. Germline V gene data show CDR1 as GTSNPN and CDR2 as SVGIG (reference sequence). This CDR3 spans 11 amino acids. V shed 5 bases, J shed 5 bases, and the junction held 2 bases outside the gene matches. The CDR3 spells CAWEQGYGYTF. CDR3 coding DNA: TGTGCCTGGGAACAGGGGTATGGCTACACCTTC.

V and J are TRBV4-1 and TRBJ1-5; 9 bases are shared with TRBD1. The CDR3 totals 18 residues. The germline V gene encodes CDR1 MGHRA and CDR2 YSYEKL. V shed 4 bases, J shed 0 bases, and the junction held 10 bases outside the gene matches. CDR3 region: CASSPAGTGIVSNQPQHF. CDR3 sequence (DNA): TGCGCCAGCAGCCCAGCAGGGACAGGGATTGTTAGCAATCAGCCCCAGCATTTT.

The chain couples TRBV10-3 to TRBJ2-1, with TRBD1 identical over 12 bases. V lost 3 bases to trimming and J lost 7 bases; unmatched junction nucleotides: 10. The CDR3 covers 17 residues. Germline CDR1 is ENHRY and CDR2 is SYGVKD. Here the CDR3 reads CAISEAEGQGARNEQFF. DNA of the CDR3: TGTGCCATCAGTGAAGCAGAGGGACAGGGGGCAAGGAATGAGCAGTTCTTC.

The chain combines TRBV14 with TRBJ1-1, with unresolved D. The CDR3 runs 14 residues. From germline, CDR1 is SGHDN and CDR2 FVKESK. V lost 0 bases and J 0 bases, leaving 5 bases between the germline ends. The CDR3 DNA is TGTGCCAGCAGCCAAGATCAGGTGAACACTGAAGCTTTCTTT. Protein: CASSQDQVNTEAFF.

This chain joins TRBV30 and TRBJ1-5; 7 bases map to TRBD1. J gave up 2 bases and V 6 bases, and 10 bases lay outside the gene matches. This CDR3 is built from 15 residues. CDR1 is GTSNPN, CDR2 SVGIG, per germline (reference sequence). In nucleotides, the CDR3 is TGTGCCTGTACATCTGCGGACAGGCGCAATCAGCCCCAGCATTTT. It translates to CACTSADRRNQPQHF.

This clone was seen once. This rearrangement joins TRBV9 to TRBJ2-4; tentatively, D is TRBD2 (5 bases). Looked up from germline, CDR1 is SGDLS and CDR2 is YYNGEE. V lost 6 bases to trimming and J lost 0 bases, with 22 bases between them. The CDR3 totals 18 residues. The CDR3 region is CASILGIRVSRAKNIQYF. The DNA for the CDR3 is TGTGCCAGCATCCTCGGGATCCGCGTCAGTCGAGCCAAAAACATTCAGTACTTC.

The chain recombines TRBV19 with TRBJ2-1; TRBD2 aligns across 9 bases. Germline V gene data show CDR1 as LNHDA and CDR2 as SQIVND (reference sequence). CDR3 length equals 14 residues. The ends lost 10 bases at V and 8 bases at J; junction bases unmatched: 12. The DNA of the CDR3 is TGTGCCACCTCACTGGCGGGGGGGACTTATGAGCAGTTCTTC. Protein: CATSLAGGTYEQFF.

The V gene is TRBV5-4, the J gene TRBJ2-5, with D possibly being TRBD2 (6 bases). Germline loops: CDR1 SGHNT, CDR2 YYREEE (reference sequence). This CDR3 comprises 14 residues. V was shortened by 6 bases and J by 2 bases, with 14 bases between the two germline ends. The CDR3 coding sequence is TGTGCCAGCACCTCGGAGGGAACTCAAGAGACCCAGTACTTC. Its translation: CASTSEGTQETQYF. The full variable domain, rest sourced from reference TRBV5-4 and TRBJ2-5, is ETGVTQSPTHLIKTRGQQVTLRCSSQSGHNTVSWYQQALGQGPQFIFQYYREEENGRGNFPPRFSGLQFPNYSSELNVNALELDDSALYLCASTSEGTQETQYFGPGTRLLVL.

The chain couples TRBV12-5 to TRBJ2-7; D is uncertain. This CDR3 contains 17 residues. V was pared by 4 bases and J by 2 bases, with 21 bases between. CDR1 is LGHNT and CDR2 is FRNRAP in the germline V gene. Here the CDR3 reads CASGWSLAGSNPYEQYV. In nucleotides, the CDR3 is TGTGCTAGTGGTTGGTCGTTGGCAGGCTCGAACCCCTACGAGCAGTACGTC.

The chain carries TRBV6-2 or TRBV6-3 and TRBJ2-5; D is undetermined. V lost 4 bases and J 2 bases, leaving 11 bases between the germline ends. There are 14 residues in the CDR3. Per the germline V gene, CDR1 is MNHEY and CDR2 is SVGEGT. In DNA, the CDR3 is TGTGCCAGCAGTTCTTTTGGGCTGCAAGAGACCCAGTACTTC. It encodes CASSSFGLQETQYF.

The rearrangement links TRBV18 to TRBJ1-2, with D perhaps TRBD1 (5 bases). Trimming removed 2 bases from V and 8 bases from J, with 18 bases in between. The CDR3 runs to 15 residues. Germline V gene lookup returns CDR1 KGHSH and CDR2 LQKENI. This CDR3 is CASSPSFEGRGGYTF. The CDR3 region has the DNA TGTGCCAGCTCACCAAGCTTCGAAGGACGGGGCGGCTACACCTTC.

The rearrangement joins TRBV6-5 to TRBJ1-5; possible D gene TRBD1, 6 bases. Trimming cost V 5 bases and J 5 bases, with 10 bases left between them. This CDR3 contains 13 residues. Germline values: CDR1 MNHEY, CDR2 SVGAGI. CDR3 bases: TGTGCCAGCAGTACCCCAGGGGATCAGCCCCAGCATTTT. Encoded protein: CASSTPGDQPQHF.

This clone occurred a few times. The V and J genes are TRBV19 and TRBJ2-2; TRBD2 might be the D (5 bases). The ends were cut back, 7 bases at V and 6 bases at J, with 18 bases in the middle. Per the germline V gene, CDR1 is LNHDA and CDR2 is SQIVND (reference sequence). The CDR3 contains 15 residues. CDR3 DNA sequence: TGTGCCAGTACCACGGGAACGGGTTGGGCCGGGGAGCTGTTTTTT. Residues: CASTTGTGWAGELFF.

This chain links TRBV7-2 with TRBJ2-5, with 9 positions matching TRBD2. CDR1 SGHTA and CDR2 FQGNSA come from the germline V gene. V shed 2 bases and J 4 bases; nucleotides not matched to a gene: 8. This CDR3 spans 16 amino acids. The chain's CDR3 is CASSLRSSSGAETQYF. CDR3 nucleotide sequence: TGTGCCAGCAGCTTACGTTCCTCTAGCGGGGCAGAGACCCAGTACTTC.

The chain employs TRBV3-1 (or the pseudogene TRBV3-2) and TRBJ2-3; D unresolved. Germline CDR1 and CDR2: LGHDT and YNNKEL (reference sequence). The V and J ends lost 8 bases and 0 bases respectively, with 12 bases between them. CDR3 length: 14 amino acids. CDR3 sequence reads: CASATDRSTDTQYF. CDR3 nucleotides: TGTGCCAGCGCCACGGACCGTAGCACAGATACGCAGTATTTT.

V usage is TRBV24-1 and J usage is TRBJ1-5; 10 bases align to TRBD1. The length of the CDR3 is 15 residues. The ends lost 4 bases at V and 4 bases at J; junction bases unmatched: 3. The germline V gene has CDR1 KGHDR and CDR2 SFDVKD. The DNA for the CDR3 is TGTGCCACCAGTGACGCGGGACAGGGGAATCAGCCCCAGCATTTT. Its translation is CATSDAGQGNQPQHF.

J is TRBJ1-5 and V is TRBV18; D gene unclear. CDR3 length: 13 residues. V was clipped by 3 bases and J by 5 bases, with 8 bases between them. Germline lookup yields CDR1 KGHSH and CDR2 LQKENI. The CDR3 here is CASSPGPYQPQHF. CDR3 bases: TGTGCCAGCTCACCCGGACCGTATCAGCCCCAGCATTTT. Full variable domain (rest looked up from reference TRBV18 and TRBJ1-5): NAGVMQNPRHLVRRRGQEARLRCSPMKGHSHVYWYRQLPEEGLKFMVYLQKENIIDESGMPKERFSAEFPKEGPSILRIQQVVRGDSAAYFCASSPGPYQPQHFGDGTRLSIL.

This chain connects TRBV7-2 to TRBJ1-3; D ambiguous. Trimming shortened V by 2 bases and J by 1 base, and 9 bases separated the two germline ends. This CDR3 has 15 amino acids. In germline, CDR1 is SGHTA, CDR2 FQGNSA. CDR3 sequence reads: CASSLLSISGNTIYF. CDR3 DNA: TGTGCCAGCAGCTTATTGTCTATATCTGGAAACACCATATATTTT.

This chain connects TRBV7-6 to TRBJ2-5; perhaps TRBD2 as D (5 bases). Germline V gene sequence: CDR1 SGHVS, CDR2 FNYEAQ. CDR3 length: 15 amino acids. The V end was cut by 0 bases, the J end by 4 bases, with 12 bases between. CDR3 loop: CASSLARERGETQYF. The DNA for the CDR3 is TGTGCCAGCAGCTTAGCGCGCGAACGGGGAGAGACCCAGTACTTC.